The T cell receptor (beta chain) under discussion was sequenced for a study of T cells after yellow fever vaccination. Whole-study context: Researchers used SMART-Seq v4 Ultra Low Input to prepare fractions that had low cell numbers.

Whole-study results and caveats: A secondary response was less intense yet reached its peak sooner, at day 5 versus 15. Only a small proportion of the clonotypes turned up in both the CD4 and the CD8 compartments, likely arising from convergent recombination.

The CDR3 sequence is 15 residues long. Germline CDR1 reads SGHRS; CDR2 reads YFSETQ. The V gene lost 0 bases and the J gene lost 7 bases, with 13 bases spanning the gap. A process of 5'RACE template switching, which added a universal primer site and UMIs, was used to make TCR cDNA. MiXCR, run by TCRdb on the 5' RACE reads, gives a single entry per CDR3 protein. Of hundreds of thousands of distinct CDR3 sequences detected, 4.1% appear once; the ten largest clones hold 20% to 25%. This clonotype was found many times. Its antigen is not known. This chain uses TRBV5-1 with TRBJ1-4; D unclear. This clonotype was obtained from a man between 18 and 35 years old who received the YFV17D yellow fever vaccine. The sequenced sample was PBMCs, obtained 5 days after the yellow fever booster vaccination. CDR3 in amino acids: CASSLATTEGEKLFF. CDR3 coding DNA: TGCGCCAGCAGCTTGGCCACCACGGAGGGTGAAAAACTGTTTTTT. Using reference TRBV5-1 and TRBJ1-4 for the parts outside the CDR3, the full variable domain is KAGVTQTPRYLIKTRGQQVTLSCSPISGHRSVSWYQQTPGQGLQFLFEYFSETQRNKGNFPGRFSGRQFSNSRSEMNVSTLELGDSALYLCASSLATTEGEKLFFGSGTQLSVL.